These 29 T cell receptor beta chains share one sample of origin, sequenced in a study of OX40 agonist ivuxolimab in advanced cancers. Library preparation was by the immunoSEQ multiplex PCR assay. TCRdb obtained this table from immuneACCESS and retained in-frame rearrangements with V and J assigned. These tables miss some clones; where compared with another copy, unresolved V genes account for less than half of the shortfall, and the remainder is unexplained. For this sample there are 5,700 or so clones; 90% appear just once. The top ten constitute 35% to 40% of the sample. Here the sequenced sample was CD4+ or CD8+ T cells sorted from blood, taken in a trial of the OX40 agonist ivuxolimab. Receptors originate from an adult with an advanced solid tumor such as melanoma, head and neck, liver or kidney cancer.

The chain has TRBV27 and TRBJ1-5; possible D gene TRBD1, 5 bases. CDR3 length: 14 residues. The ends were cut back, 2 bases at V and 1 base at J, with 6 bases in the middle. Per germline, CDR1 MNHEY and CDR2 SMNVEV (reference sequence). Here the CDR3 reads CASSLGGSNQPQHF. In nucleotides, the CDR3 is TGTGCCAGCAGTTTAGGGGGAAGCAATCAGCCCCAGCATTTT.

The V and J genes are TRBV30 and TRBJ2-5; D is perhaps TRBD1 (5 bases). The CDR3 totals 16 residues. V lost 1 base to trimming and J lost 2 bases, with 17 bases between them. CDR1 is GTSNPN, CDR2 SVGIG, per germline (reference sequence). The CDR3 nucleotides are TGTGCCTGGAGTGAACCTAGGGGTCAGACACAAGAGACCCAGTACTTC. Its protein is CAWSEPRGQTQETQYF.

The V call is TRBV9, the J call TRBJ2-7; D gene ambiguous. Trimming pared 4 bases from V and 5 bases from J, leaving 16 bases between. Germline lookup yields CDR1 SGDLS and CDR2 YYNGEE. There are 14 residues in the CDR3. For the CDR3, the DNA is TGTGCCAGCAGCCCCTCAGGATCAATCCACGAGCAGTACTTC. It specifies CASSPSGSIHEQYF.

This clone occurred once. This chain uses TRBV4-1 with TRBJ2-7, with D possibly matching TRBD1 (6 bases). Trimming removed 3 bases at V and 0 bases at J, with 15 bases between. Germline V gene sequence: CDR1 MGHRA, CDR2 YSYEKL. The CDR3 sequence is 16 residues long. The CDR3 DNA is TGCGCCAGCAGCCACTCAACCGGGACACTCTCCTACGAGCAGTACTTC. This sequence encodes CASSHSTGTLSYEQYF.

CDR3 region: CASSVGTSGYNEQFF. As DNA, the CDR3 is TGTGCCAGCAGCGTAGGGACTAGCGGCTACAATGAGCAGTTCTTC. The chain combines TRBV9 with TRBJ2-1, with 10 bases identical to TRBD2. With 0 bases clipped from V and 3 bases from J, the junction kept 0 bases outside the gene matches. Germline-derived CDR1 and CDR2 are SGDLS and YYNGEE. This CDR3 spans 15 amino acids.

The chain employs TRBV2 and TRBJ2-1; 16 nucleotides match TRBD2. V lost 6 bases, J lost 8 bases, and 10 bases stayed unmatched. From germline, CDR1 is SNHLY and CDR2 FYNNEI. The CDR3 runs to 17 residues. The chain's CDR3 is CASSQRGLAGGVDEQFF. The CDR3 nucleotides read TGTGCCAGCAGCCAAAGGGGACTAGCGGGAGGGGTTGATGAGCAGTTCTTC.

This clone was seen once. This chain joins TRBV27 and TRBJ2-7; 15 nucleotides line up with TRBD2. Germline trimming cut 6 bases from V and 5 bases from J; bases unmatched to any gene: 11. The CDR3 length is 17 residues. Germline values: CDR1 MNHEY, CDR2 SMNVEV (reference sequence). Here the CDR3 reads CASSSRTSGRAPNEQYF. CDR3 DNA sequence: TGTGCCAGCAGCTCTCGGACTAGCGGGAGGGCTCCTAACGAGCAGTACTTC.

The sample holds one count of this clone. The chain carries TRBV19 and TRBJ2-7; D is perhaps TRBD1 (5 bases). With 10 bases removed from V and 3 bases from J, the gap between germline ends came to 16 bases. Germline V lookup: CDR1 LNHDA, CDR2 SQIVND (reference sequence). The CDR3 extends over 13 amino acids. The CDR3 spells CATQDPSFYEQYF. The CDR3 DNA reads as TGTGCCACACAGGACCCAAGCTTCTACGAGCAGTACTTC.

Notes on this clone: The sample carries other DNA sequences with the same CDR3. This chain links TRBV27 with TRBJ2-1, with 7 bases aligning to TRBD2. Per germline, CDR1 MNHEY and CDR2 SMNVEV (reference sequence). Germline trimming cut 3 bases from V and 4 bases from J; bases unmatched to any gene: 3. CDR3 size: 14 residues. This CDR3 reads CASSLGGSYNEQFF. CDR3 nucleotide sequence: TGTGCCAGCAGTTTGGGCGGGAGTTACAATGAGCAGTTCTTC.

This sequence joins TRBV7-2 and TRBJ2-1, with 9 bases matching TRBD2. Germline lookup yields CDR1 SGHTA and CDR2 FQGNSA. The CDR3 is made up of 14 amino acids. J gave up 4 bases and V 5 bases, and 3 bases lay outside the gene matches. The CDR3 reads CASSASGKYNEQFF. CDR3 coding DNA: TGTGCCAGCAGCGCTAGCGGGAAGTACAATGAGCAGTTCTTC.

This chain's CDR3 is CASGYHEQFF. For the CDR3, the DNA is TGTGCGTCGGGATACCATGAGCAGTTCTTC. This chain connects TRBV19 to TRBJ2-1; a weak D match, TRBD2 (5 bases). This CDR3 has 10 residues. Per the germline V gene, CDR1 is LNHDA and CDR2 is SQIVND (reference sequence). Combining the CDR3 with reference TRBV19 and TRBJ2-1 gives the whole variable domain DGGITQSPKYLFRKEGQNVTLSCEQNLNHDAMYWYRQDPGQGLRLIYYSQIVNDFQKGDIAEGYSVSREKKESFPLTVTSAQKNPTAFYLCASGYHEQFFGPGTRLTVL.

V is TRBV6-6 and J is TRBJ2-7, with 10 positions matching TRBD2. Germline V gives CDR1 MNHNY, CDR2 SVGAGI (reference sequence). J gave up 5 bases and V 6 bases, and 13 bases lay outside the gene matches. The CDR3 runs 16 residues. The CDR3, as DNA: TGTGCCAGCAGAGAGCTAGCGGGAGATCCCCCTGACGAGCAGTACTTC. Residues: CASRELAGDPPDEQYF.

CDR3 DNA sequence: TGTGCCAGCAGCGTAGGTGGGTGGGGACAACCTTCCTACGAGCAGTACTTC. Translation gives CASSVGGWGQPSYEQYF. This chain uses TRBV9 with TRBJ2-7, with D possibly TRBD1 on 6 matching bases. CDR1 and CDR2 (germline): SGDLS, YYNGEE. V was trimmed by 0 bases and J by 1 base, leaving 17 bases between them. The CDR3 spans 17 residues. Full variable domain (outside the CDR3, taken from reference TRBV9 and TRBJ2-7): DSGVTQTPKHLITATGQRVTLRCSPRSGDLSVYWYQQSLDQGLQFLIQYYNGEERAKGNILERFSAQQFPDLHSELNLSSLELGDSALYFCASSVGGWGQPSYEQYFGPGTRLTVT.

The gene calls are TRBV9 and TRBJ1-1, with a weak D call TRBD1 (6 bases). V lost 2 bases to trimming and J lost 3 bases, with 11 bases between them. The CDR3 contains 14 residues. Germline CDR1 SGDLS, CDR2 YYNGEE. The DNA of the CDR3 is TGTGCCAGCAGCGTTACAGGGTTGGACACTGAAGCTTTCTTT. This encodes CASSVTGLDTEAFF. Variable domain in full (rest from reference TRBV9 and TRBJ1-1): DSGVTQTPKHLITATGQRVTLRCSPRSGDLSVYWYQQSLDQGLQFLIQYYNGEERAKGNILERFSAQQFPDLHSELNLSSLELGDSALYFCASSVTGLDTEAFFGQGTRLTVV.

The chain joins TRBV7-2 to TRBJ2-7, with D perhaps matching TRBD2 (5 bases). Trimming left V 6 bases short and J 3 bases short, with 9 bases between. The CDR3 runs 12 residues. CDR1 and CDR2 (germline): SGHTA, FQGNSA. The CDR3 bases are TGTGCCAGCAGATCTGGACTCTACGAGCAGTACTTC. Translation: CASRSGLYEQYF.

The V and J genes are TRBV7-6 and TRBJ2-3; 9 nucleotides agree with TRBD2. V lost 6 bases, J lost 3 bases, and 16 bases stayed unmatched. Germline assignment: CDR1 SGHVS and CDR2 FNYEAQ. The CDR3 is 18 residues long. CDR3 sequence (DNA): TGTGCCAGCAGTTACATCTCGGGTAGCGGGAGTGCAACAGATACGCAGTATTTT. Translating gives CASSYISGSGSATDTQYF. The whole variable domain, filled in from reference TRBV7-6 and TRBJ2-3, reads GAGVSQSPRYKVTKRGQDVALRCDPISGHVSLYWYRQALGQGPEFLTYFNYEAQQDKSGLPNDRFSAERPEGSISTLTIQRTEQRDSAMYRCASSYISGSGSATDTQYFGPGTRLTVL.

This clone was observed once. The rearrangement joins TRBV28 to TRBJ2-7; the D is unclear. The germline V gene has CDR1 MDHEN and CDR2 SYDVKM. V was pared by 4 bases and J by 3 bases, with 16 bases between. This CDR3 has 15 residues. As DNA, the CDR3 is TGTGCCAGCAGTTCGACACTCTTACTACACTACGAGCAGTACTTC. It translates to CASSSTLLLHYEQYF.

This chain joins TRBV10-2 and TRBJ2-1; 10 nucleotides align to TRBD1. V lost 5 bases and J lost 9; bases outside the gene matches: 10. The germline V gene encodes CDR1 WSHSY and CDR2 SAAADI. There are 15 residues in the CDR3. CDR3 nucleotide sequence: TGCGCCAGCAGTATCGGACAGGGGGTGTCAGGTGAGCAGTTCTTC. Its protein product is CASSIGQGVSGEQFF.

A single count supports this clone. The rearrangement uses TRBV5-4 and TRBJ1-1; 8 bases fit TRBD1. Germline trimming cut 4 bases from V and 3 bases from J; bases unmatched to any gene: 5. This CDR3 has 14 amino acids. Germline CDR1 is SGHNT and CDR2 is YYREEE (reference sequence). The CDR3 DNA is TGTGCCAGCAGCCTTATACAGGGGGACACTGAAGCTTTCTTT. Translating it yields CASSLIQGDTEAFF. Using reference TRBV5-4 and TRBJ1-1 for the parts outside the CDR3, the full variable domain is ETGVTQSPTHLIKTRGQQVTLRCSSQSGHNTVSWYQQALGQGPQFIFQYYREEENGRGNFPPRFSGLQFPNYSSELNVNALELDDSALYLCASSLIQGDTEAFFGQGTRLTVV.

V gene TRBV21-1 combines with J gene TRBJ1-5. TRBV21-1 is a pseudogene. This CDR3 is built from 16 residues. This CDR3 reads CASSKEGAGWYQPQHF. For the CDR3, the DNA is TGTGCCAGCAGCAAAGAAGGCGCGGGGTGGTATCAGCCCCAGCATTTT.

This clone was found a few times. This rearrangement joins TRBV10-3 to TRBJ2-3; 13 positions agree with TRBD2. The CDR3 has 15 residues. Germline CDR1 is ENHRY and CDR2 is SYGVKD. J gave up 4 bases and V 5 bases, and 3 bases lay outside the gene matches. The CDR3 loop reads CAISTSGRASDTQYF. CDR3 sequence (DNA): TGTGCCATCAGTACTAGCGGGAGGGCATCAGATACGCAGTATTTT.

The gene calls are TRBV6-5 and TRBJ2-2; TRBD1 is a possible D gene (5 bases). CDR1 and CDR2 (germline): MNHEY, SVGAGI. The CDR3 totals 14 residues. V lost 5 bases, J lost 3 bases, and 10 bases lay in between. The CDR3 reads CASSSLGDTGELFF. In DNA, the CDR3 is TGTGCCAGCAGTAGCCTAGGGGACACCGGGGAGCTGTTTTTT.

The CDR3 here is CASSSPGQNYGYTF. As DNA, the CDR3 is TGTGCCAGCAGTTCCCCGGGACAGAACTATGGCTACACCTTC. V usage is TRBV6-5 and J usage is TRBJ1-2; 7 bases are shared with TRBD1. This CDR3 spans 14 amino acids. Germline CDR1 and CDR2: MNHEY and SVGAGI. The V segment lost 4 bases and the J segment 2 bases; nucleotides outside the gene matches: 4.

The V gene is TRBV5-5, the J gene TRBJ2-4, with TRBD2 matching over 7 bases. The ends lost 4 bases at V and 9 bases at J; junction bases unmatched: 10. In germline, CDR1 is SGHKS, CDR2 YYEKEE (reference sequence). The CDR3 totals 14 residues. CDR3 residues: CASSPSGIEIIQYF. The CDR3 DNA follows: TGTGCCAGCAGCCCGAGCGGGATAGAGATCATTCAGTACTTC.

This clone showed up just a few times. J is TRBJ2-7 and V is TRBV5-6, with D perhaps being TRBD1 or TRBD2 (5 bases each). Trimming stripped 3 bases from V and 2 bases from J, with 9 bases between. The CDR3 runs 13 residues. In germline, CDR1 is SGHDT, CDR2 YYEEEE. CDR3: CASSWDRTYEQYF. CDR3 sequence (DNA): TGTGCCAGCAGCTGGGACCGTACCTACGAGCAGTACTTC.

The chain combines TRBV5-6 with TRBJ1-2, with a weak D call TRBD1 (6 bases). The CDR3 covers 16 residues. Germline CDR1 is SGHDT and CDR2 is YYEEEE. The V and J ends lost 1 base and 6 bases respectively, with 19 bases between them. CDR3 coding DNA: TGTGCCAGCAGCTTGATGATGTGGGGGGCGCGGGATGGCTACACCTTC. Encoded protein: CASSLMMWGARDGYTF.

The chain employs TRBV9 and TRBJ2-1; TRBD1 might be the D (5 bases). CDR1 is SGDLS and CDR2 is YYNGEE in the germline V gene. The CDR3 is 14 residues long. V lost 3 bases and J lost 5, with 12 bases in between. The CDR3 DNA follows: TGTGCCAGCAGCGGCAGGGTAAGCGACAATGAGCAGTTCTTC. Translated, it gives CASSGRVSDNEQFF.

The genes are TRBV7-9 and TRBJ1-5; weak D call: TRBD1 (5 bases). The CDR3 contains 15 residues. Germline V gene data show CDR1 as SEHNR and CDR2 as FQNEAQ (reference sequence). V was shortened by 5 bases and J by 5 bases, with 16 bases between the two germline ends. The chain's CDR3 is CASSGEIAGHQPQHF. The CDR3 DNA is TGTGCCAGCAGCGGAGAGATAGCAGGGCATCAGCCCCAGCATTTT.

The chain carries TRBV5-4 and TRBJ2-2; tentatively, D is TRBD2 (5 bases). The length of the CDR3 is 16 residues. Trimming pared 2 bases from V and 4 bases from J, leaving 15 bases between. CDR1 is SGHNT, CDR2 YYREEE, per germline (reference sequence). The DNA for the CDR3 is TGTGCCAGCAGCTTCGGGGAGTGGGTTTTCACCGGGGAGCTGTTTTTT. As protein: CASSFGEWVFTGELFF. The full variable domain, completed using reference TRBV5-4 and TRBJ2-2, is ETGVTQSPTHLIKTRGQQVTLRCSSQSGHNTVSWYQQALGQGPQFIFQYYREEENGRGNFPPRFSGLQFPNYSSELNVNALELDDSALYLCASSFGEWVFTGELFFGEGSRLTVL.